The rows below give T cell receptor beta chains drawn from one sample of a study of identical twins. One entry per CDR3 protein, called by TCRdb with MiXCR from the 5' RACE reads. This table has around 1.7 million distinct CDR3 sequences, around 29% appearing once. Sequenced input: cord blood. These receptors were collected from a newborn girl in good health. CDR3s include the opening cysteine and the closing phenylalanine or tryptophan. Each record gives: clone size, J gene, V gene, D gene, CDR3 DNA, CDR3 protein. The D gene is left open where the match is weak. A row's size may be missing; if present it is once, few, many or a size class.

few	TRBJ2-7	TRBV6-6	TRBD1	TGTGCCAGCAGTTACGTGGTGACAGGGTCCTACGAGCAGTACTTC	CASSYVVTGSYEQYF
NA	TRBJ1-1	TRBV11-2	NA	TGTGCCAGCAGCCCAGCTCTGGGCGTGAGGGGAAACACTGAAGCTTTCTTT	CASSPALGVRGNTEAFF
many	TRBJ2-7	TRBV9	NA	TGTGCCAGCAGCGTGATCTACGAGCAGTACTTC	CASSVIYEQYF
NA	TRBJ1-3	TRBV12-3/TRBV12-4	NA	TGTGCCAGCAGCCAGGAAGCGGGACTGGTCTTGGGAAACACCATATATTTT	CASSQEAGLVLGNTIYF
few	TRBJ2-7	TRBV6-1	TRBD1	TGTGCCAGCAGTGCGACGGACAGGCCCTCCTCCTACGAGCAGTACTTC	CASSATDRPSSYEQYF
once	TRBJ2-2	TRBV28	NA	TGTGCCAGTCTTTGGGGGAACACCGGGGAGCTGTTTTTT	CASLWGNTGELFF
few	TRBJ2-7	TRBV3-1	TRBD2	TGTGCCAGCAGCCATCCCGGGACTAGCGTCTACGAGCAGTACTTC	CASSHPGTSVYEQYF
NA	TRBJ1-1	TRBV4-1	NA	TGCGCCAGCAGCCACCCGGGGGTCCGGAACACTGAAGCTTTCTTT	CASSHPGVRNTEAFF
once	TRBJ1-5	TRBV20-1	TRBD1	TGCAGTGCACTAGGGAGACCCGGACAGGGTAGCAATCAGCCCCAGCATTTT	CSALGRPGQGSNQPQHF
many	TRBJ2-1	TRBV5-1	TRBD2	TGCGCCAGCAGCTTGGGTCTAGCGGGACTCAATGAGCAGTTCTTC	CASSLGLAGLNEQFF
few	TRBJ2-5	TRBV28	NA	TGTGCCAGCATCGGAGGGGCGTACCAAGAGACCCAGTACTTC	CASIGGAYQETQYF
few	TRBJ1-1	TRBV7-6	NA	TGTGCCAGCAGCTTAGGCCAGGGGTTGGGCACTGAAGCTTTCTTT	CASSLGQGLGTEAFF
few	TRBJ2-4	TRBV28	TRBD2	TGTGCCAGCAGTTACGGGACTATAGCCAAAAACATTCAGTACTTC	CASSYGTIAKNIQYF
NA	TRBJ1-2	TRBV20-1	NA	TGCAGTGCTAGCCCCGGACGCCATGGCTACACCTTC	CSASPGRHGYTF
few	TRBJ2-3	TRBV7-9	NA	TGTGCCAGCAGCTTCGTAGGCAGGCGAGGAGATACGCAGTATTTT	CASSFVGRRGDTQYF
few	TRBJ2-7	TRBV5-4	NA	TGTGCCAGCAGCCAGTCACTAGCTCCCTCCTACGAGCAGTACTTC	CASSQSLAPSYEQYF
many	TRBJ2-3	TRBV10-3	NA	TGTGCCATCAGACTAACCGATACGCAGTATTTT	CAIRLTDTQYF
few	TRBJ1-1	TRBV5-1	TRBD1	TGCGCCAGCAGCCCGTGGACAGGGGTGAGAACTGAAGCTTTCTTT	CASSPWTGVRTEAFF
many	TRBJ1-2	TRBV7-2	TRBD1	TGTGCCAGCAGCTTAACCGGGACAGGGAATGGCTACACCTTC	CASSLTGTGNGYTF
NA	TRBJ2-6	TRBV5-1	TRBD1	TGCGCCAGCAGCTCCGGGACAGGCTTCTATGGGGCCAACGTCCTGACTTTC	CASSSGTGFYGANVLTF
many	TRBJ2-1	TRBV3-1	TRBD2	TGTGCCAGCAGCCACGGCCTAGCGGGAAGGAATGAGCAGTTCTTC	CASSHGLAGRNEQFF
NA	TRBJ2-5	TRBV4-2	NA	TGTGCCAGCAGCCAAGATGACGGGATCCTCCAAGAGACCCAGTACTTC	CASSQDDGILQETQYF
NA	TRBJ2-1	TRBV24-1	NA	TGTGCCACCAGTGACCGCACCGGGACCACTCGGAATGAGCAGTTCTTC	CATSDRTGTTRNEQFF
NA	TRBJ1-6	TRBV6-5	NA	TGTGCCAGCAGTTACTCAAGGGGGTCGGATTCACCCCTCCACTTT	CASSYSRGSDSPLHF
few	TRBJ2-5	TRBV7-2	NA	TGTGCCAGCAGCTTAGCTCGTTCATGGCGGGATCACCAAGAGACCCAGTACTTC	CASSLARSWRDHQETQYF
once	TRBJ2-1	TRBV20-1	TRBD2	TGCAGTGCTAGAGATCTAGCGGGGGGGAATGAGCAGTTCTTC	CSARDLAGGNEQFF
many	TRBJ2-7	TRBV2	TRBD2	TGTGCCAGCCGTTTAGCGGGGTACGAGCAGTACTTC	CASRLAGYEQYF
many	TRBJ2-3	TRBV4-2	NA	TGTGCCAGCAGCCAAGATCCTCTGCCAGGTCTAGATACGCAGTATTTT	CASSQDPLPGLDTQYF
NA	TRBJ1-1	TRBV9	TRBD1	TGTGCCAGCAGCGTAGCCTTACAGGGGGCTACTGAAGCTTTCTTT	CASSVALQGATEAFF
NA	TRBJ2-4	TRBV6-9	NA	TGTGCCAGCAGTTATCCGCCGATCAGGGATAGACCTTTAGCCAAAAACATTCAGTACTTC	CASSYPPIRDRPLAKNIQYF
few	TRBJ2-7	TRBV20-1	TRBD2	TGCAGTGCTAGAGTTAGCGGGAGGGGATACGAGCAGTACTTC	CSARVSGRGYEQYF
few	TRBJ1-2	TRBV20-1	NA	TGCAGTGCCCTTACAGGGATTGGAGGCTACACCTTC	CSALTGIGGYTF
NA	TRBJ2-7	TRBV11-2	NA	TGTGCCAGCAGCTTAGATCTAGGGGCACGGTCCTACGAGCAGTACTTC	CASSLDLGARSYEQYF
NA	TRBJ2-3	TRBV12-3/TRBV12-4	TRBD2	TGTGCCAGCAGTCCGGCGGGGGGAATGGCAGATACGCAGTATTTT	CASSPAGGMADTQYF
few	TRBJ2-7	TRBV2	NA	TGTGCCAGCAGTGCCAGGGACGGTCTCTCCTACGAGCAGTACTTC	CASSARDGLSYEQYF
few	TRBJ1-5	TRBV6-1	NA	TGTGCCAGCAGTGAAGCGAGGGCACGGAGCAATCAGCCCCAGCATTTT	CASSEARARSNQPQHF
NA	TRBJ2-1	TRBV20-1	TRBD2	TGCAGTGCTAGTATCCCGGGACTAGGGTACGATGAGCAGTTCTTC	CSASIPGLGYDEQFF
NA	TRBJ2-3	TRBV6-6	NA	TGTGCCAGCAGTGGACAGTCAGATACGCAGTATTTT	CASSGQSDTQYF
few	TRBJ2-3	TRBV9	NA	TGTGCCAGCAGCGTTGTTCAGGCTAGCACAGATACGCAGTATTTT	CASSVVQASTDTQYF
few	TRBJ2-7	TRBV20-1	NA	TGCAGTGCTCGCAGTACTGTCTACGAGCAGTACTTC	CSARSTVYEQYF
few	TRBJ1-1	TRBV7-2	NA	TGTGCCAGCAGCTTACAAGGACAGTCCAGGAACACTGAAGCTTTCTTT	CASSLQGQSRNTEAFF
NA	TRBJ2-1	TRBV5-1	NA	TGCGCCAGCAGCCTCGGGACTCAAACCTACAATGAGCAGTTCTTC	CASSLGTQTYNEQFF
NA	TRBJ2-3	TRBV10-3	TRBD2	TGTGCCATCAGTGAAGCGGGGGGGCAGACAGATACGCAGTATTTT	CAISEAGGQTDTQYF
NA	TRBJ2-4	TRBV12-3/TRBV12-4	TRBD1	TGTGCCAGCAGGACAGGGTTACGAGCCAAAAACATTCAGTACTTC	CASRTGLRAKNIQYF
NA	TRBJ1-1	TRBV6-1	NA	TGTGCCAGCAGTGGGGGCCCGGGGAACACTGAAGCTTTCTTT	CASSGGPGNTEAFF
many	TRBJ1-1	TRBV12-3/TRBV12-4	NA	TGTGCCAGCAGTTTCGAGGGGGCTGAAGCTTTCTTT	CASSFEGAEAFF
NA	TRBJ2-1	TRBV10-3	TRBD2	TGTGCCATCAGTGCGTACGAGCGGGGAGCGAATGAGCAGTTCTTC	CAISAYERGANEQFF
few	TRBJ2-2	TRBV5-1	NA	TGCGCCAGCAGCTTGGGCCCCGTTAGACGTCTGTTTTTT	CASSLGPVRRLFF
NA	TRBJ1-2	TRBV7-2	TRBD1	TGTGCCAGCAGCTTAGTTTTGGGGGACAGGGCAACTAACTATGGCTACACCTTC	CASSLVLGDRATNYGYTF
NA	TRBJ2-4	TRBV24-1	TRBD1	TGTGCCACCAGTCCCGGACAGGGATACTACGGGCAGTACTTC	CATSPGQGYYGQYF
NA	TRBJ1-5	TRBV20-1	NA	TGCAGTGCTAGTTCAGGTACCAGCAATCAGCCCCAGCATTTT	CSASSGTSNQPQHF
NA	TRBJ2-7	TRBV4-1	TRBD2	TGCGCCAGCAGCCAAGTCGGGGGGGGCCACAATGAGCAGTACTTC	CASSQVGGGHNEQYF
NA	TRBJ2-4	TRBV21-1	NA	TGTGCCAGCAGCAAAGTACGGGCTAGCGGGTTAGCCAAAAACATTCAGTACTTC	CASSKVRASGLAKNIQYF